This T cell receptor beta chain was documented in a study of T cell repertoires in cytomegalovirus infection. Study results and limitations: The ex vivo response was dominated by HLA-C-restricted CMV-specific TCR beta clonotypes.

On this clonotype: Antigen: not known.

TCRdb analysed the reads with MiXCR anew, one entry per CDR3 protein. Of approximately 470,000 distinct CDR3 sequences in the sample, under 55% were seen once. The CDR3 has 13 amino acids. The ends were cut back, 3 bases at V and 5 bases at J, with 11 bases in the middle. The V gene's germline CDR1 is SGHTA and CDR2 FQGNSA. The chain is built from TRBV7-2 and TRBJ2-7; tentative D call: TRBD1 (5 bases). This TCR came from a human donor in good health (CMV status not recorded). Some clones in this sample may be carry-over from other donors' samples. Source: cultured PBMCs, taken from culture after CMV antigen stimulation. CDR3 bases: TGTGCCAGCAGCTTCGCCAGGGTCGACGAGCAGTACTTC. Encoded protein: CASSFARVDEQYF.